The following is a TCR beta chain sequence with its context. Its antigen is as yet unknown. Expressed TCRB transcripts were sequenced because the entire RNA isolate underwent reverse transcription. Libraries were prepared by immunoSEQ multiplex PCR; TCRdb keeps only in-frame clonotypes and omits some of them. Among about 620,000 clones listed, about 16% were seen once. This record comes from a study of beta chain features in type 1 diabetes. General study findings and limits: Type 1 diabetes patients had fewer VDJ junction insertions and more deletions.

A single heparinised draw of roughly 120 mL on average was taken per donor. V was trimmed by 6 bases and J by 6 bases, leaving 15 bases between them. Germline V lookup: CDR1 SGHRS, CDR2 YFSETQ. CDR3 length: 13 amino acids. The chain joins TRBV5-1 to TRBJ1-2; D possibly corresponds to TRBD1 (6 bases). The sample taken for sequencing was naive CD4+ T cells from blood. The sequence came from a man between 18 and 35 years old in good health. DNA for the CDR3: TGCGCCAGCACGACGGACAGAGGACATGGCTACACCTTC. Its translation: CASTTDRGHGYTF.